This TCR beta chain was retrieved from a study of T cells of healthy individuals. MiXCR was run by TCRdb on the 5' RACE reads, yielding one entry per CDR3 protein. Here the sample spans 60,000 to 80,000 distinct CDR3 sequences, around 15% being singletons. V was clipped by 0 bases and J by 4 bases, with 12 bases between them. CDR1 and CDR2 (germline): LNHNV, YYDKDF (reference sequence). CDR3 length equals 16 residues. This clonotype occurred a few times. The chain employs TRBV15 and TRBJ2-2, with D perhaps matching TRBD1 or TRBD2 (5 bases each). The sequence was collected from a human donor in good health. In DNA form, the CDR3 reads TGTGCCACCAGCAGAGAGTTCAGGGACGGCACCGGGGAGCTGTTTTTT. Translating gives CATSREFRDGTGELFF.